A single sample is the source of the 8 T cell receptor beta chains below, sequenced in a study of OX40 agonist ivuxolimab in advanced cancers. This table comes from immunoSEQ multiplex PCR, and its TCRdb copy is limited to in-frame clones, with some not included. The sample has approximately 61,000 clones; about 85% are singletons. The sequences come from CD4+ or CD8+ T cells sorted from blood, collected in a trial of the OX40 agonist ivuxolimab. The receptors here all came from an adult with an advanced solid tumor such as melanoma, head and neck, liver or kidney cancer.

This clone has just a few counts. The V gene is TRBV7-7, the J gene TRBJ2-5; 10 nucleotides align to TRBD1. This CDR3 spans 13 amino acids. The V gene end was trimmed by 8 bases and the J gene end by 5 bases; junction bases not matched to a gene: 5. Germline V gives CDR1 SSHAT, CDR2 FNYEAQ (reference sequence). CDR3 in amino acids: CASAGQGGETQYF. The CDR3, as DNA: TGTGCCAGCGCAGGACAGGGGGGCGAGACCCAGTACTTC.

The chain carries TRBV7-8 and TRBJ2-5; D could derive from TRBD1 or TRBD2 (6 bases each). The V and J ends lost 6 bases and 4 bases respectively, with 12 bases between them. This CDR3 has 13 amino acids. Germline-derived CDR1 and CDR2 are SGHVS and FQNEAQ. DNA for the CDR3: TGTGCCAGCAGACAGGGAGGAGGAGAGACCCAGTACTTC. It codes for CASRQGGGETQYF.

This chain joins TRBV5-1 and TRBJ1-2, with 7 bases matching TRBD1. The length of the CDR3 is 14 residues. Germline CDR1 and CDR2: SGHRS and YFSETQ. V gave up 3 bases and J gave up 5 bases; unmatched junction bases: 7. In DNA, the CDR3 is TGCGCCAGCAGCTCGCTAAGACAGGGATATGGCTACACCTTC. Its protein product is CASSSLRQGYGYTF.

This chain uses TRBV30 with TRBJ2-2; 11 bases map to TRBD2. Germline-derived CDR1 and CDR2 are GTSNPN and SVGIG (reference sequence). This CDR3 is 19 amino acids long. With 4 bases clipped from V and 3 bases from J, the junction kept 16 bases outside the gene matches. The DNA for the CDR3 is TGTGCCTGGAAGGGGACTAGCGGTTCTAAGGGGGGGTACACCGGGGAGCTGTTTTTT. Amino acids: CAWKGTSGSKGGYTGELFF.

V usage is TRBV2 and J usage is TRBJ1-5; the match to TRBD1 covers 9 bases. CDR1 is SNHLY, CDR2 FYNNEI, per germline. J lost 6 bases, V lost 7 bases, and 7 bases had no gene match. The length of the CDR3 is 14 residues. Here the CDR3 reads CASKGTGRTQPQHF. DNA of the CDR3: TGTGCCAGCAAAGGGACAGGGAGGACTCAGCCCCAGCATTTT.

The V call is TRBV7-2, the J call TRBJ1-2, with 7 bases identical to TRBD1. Germline V lookup: CDR1 SGHTA, CDR2 FQGNSA. Unmatched junction bases numbered 2, after V lost 1 base and J lost 3 bases. The length of the CDR3 is 14 residues. CDR3 protein: CASSLDRGYYGYTF. Written as DNA, the CDR3 is TGTGCCAGCAGCTTAGACAGGGGCTACTATGGCTACACCTTC.

The count of this clone is one. The chain recombines TRBV28 with TRBJ1-2, with D uncertain. Trimming shortened V by 5 bases and J by 7 bases, and 11 bases separated the two germline ends. Germline V gene lookup returns CDR1 MDHEN and CDR2 SYDVKM. The CDR3 totals 12 residues. In DNA, the CDR3 is TGTGCCAGCAGTCCCCGGTACTCTGGCTACACCTTC. It specifies CASSPRYSGYTF.

The chain carries TRBV5-8 and TRBJ2-3, with D perhaps TRBD1 (5 bases). V was clipped by 4 bases and J by 2 bases, with 8 bases between them. Germline V lookup: CDR1 SGHTS, CDR2 YDEGEE. The CDR3 extends over 13 amino acids. Here the CDR3 DNA reads TGTGCCAGCAGCGCGGACATCACAGATACGCAGTATTTT. Amino acid sequence: CASSADITDTQYF.